Here is one T cell receptor (beta chain) with its context. This clone's antigen is unknown. Nothing much larger sits one base from this clone, and base qualities are not available. The library was generated by PCR. For sequencing, an Illumina HiSeq 2500 was employed. Molecular barcoding was employed in the preparation of TCR libraries, with unique molecular identifiers being used to normalize TCRbeta repertoire quantification. TCRdb reworked the public reads: Q25 trimming with fastp, MiXCR clone assembly, productive beta chains retained. Rows are combined by CDR3 protein, so each entry shows the most common genes and DNA. The sample profile shows roughly 500,000 distinct CDR3 sequences; less than 35% of them were found once. Jointly, the top ten make up around 2.3% of the sample. This entry belongs to a study of T-cell reconstitution after alpha-beta-depleted transplantation in children (dated by TCRdb to 2016 to 2018). The study in broad terms: T-cell immune reconstitution after TCRalphabeta/CD19-depleted allogeneic hematopoietic cell transplantation in children was quantitatively tracked in the study by means of TCR repertoire profiling.

V lost 4 bases and J lost 8 bases, and the count of bases not matched to a germline gene is 17. Its CDR3 holds 17 amino acids, cysteine through phenylalanine. The CDR3 DNA has 51 bases and is translated from base 1. Via the germline V gene, CDR1 is SGHRS and CDR2 YFSETQ. The sample consisted of PBMCs from the stem cell graft donor, taken from the stem cell graft. Recombination connected TRBV5-1 to TRBJ2-1; a stretch of 8 junction bases matches TRBD2. The clonotype originates from a human donor who donated a stem cell graft to a child with aplastic anemia. In nucleotides, the sequence is TGCGCCAGCAGCCCCCTTCCCAGCGGGAGTCAAGTGGATGAGCAGTTCTTC. Its protein product is CASSPLPSGSQVDEQFF.